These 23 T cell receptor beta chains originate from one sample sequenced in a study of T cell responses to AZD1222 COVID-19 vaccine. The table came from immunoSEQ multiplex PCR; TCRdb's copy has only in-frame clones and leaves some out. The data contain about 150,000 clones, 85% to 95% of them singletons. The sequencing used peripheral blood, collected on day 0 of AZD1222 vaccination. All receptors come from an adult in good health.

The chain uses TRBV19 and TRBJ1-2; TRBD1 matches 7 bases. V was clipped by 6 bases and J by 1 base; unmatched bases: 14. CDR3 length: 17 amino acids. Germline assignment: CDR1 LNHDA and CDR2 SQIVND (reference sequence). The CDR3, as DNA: TGTGCCAGTAGCAGGGGGTCCGGGACCGCACTTAACTATGGCTACACCTTC. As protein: CASSRGSGTALNYGYTF.

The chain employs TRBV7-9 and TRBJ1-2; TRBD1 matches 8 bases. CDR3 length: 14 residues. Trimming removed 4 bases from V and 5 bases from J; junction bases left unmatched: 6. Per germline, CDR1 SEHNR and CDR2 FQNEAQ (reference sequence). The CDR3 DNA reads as TGTGCCAGCAGCTCCCTGGGGACAGGTTATGGCTACACCTTC. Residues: CASSSLGTGYGYTF. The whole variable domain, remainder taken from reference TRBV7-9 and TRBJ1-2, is DTGVSQNPRHKITKRGQNVTFRCDPISEHNRLYWYRQTLGQGPEFLTYFQNEAQLEKSRLLSDRFSAERPKGSFSTLEIQRTEQGDSAMYLCASSSLGTGYGYTFGSGTRLTVV.

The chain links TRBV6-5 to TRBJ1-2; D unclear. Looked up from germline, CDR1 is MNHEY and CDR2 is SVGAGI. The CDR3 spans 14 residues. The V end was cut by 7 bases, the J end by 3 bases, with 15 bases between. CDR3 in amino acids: CASTVGGLHYGYTF. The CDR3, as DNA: TGTGCCAGCACCGTTGGAGGGTTACACTATGGCTACACCTTC.

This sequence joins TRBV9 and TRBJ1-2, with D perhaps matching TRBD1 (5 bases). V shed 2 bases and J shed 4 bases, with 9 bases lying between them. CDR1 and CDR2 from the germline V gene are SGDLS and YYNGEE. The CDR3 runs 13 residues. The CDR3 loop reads CASSVAGRYGYTF. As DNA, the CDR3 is TGTGCCAGCAGCGTGGCAGGGCGCTATGGCTACACCTTC.

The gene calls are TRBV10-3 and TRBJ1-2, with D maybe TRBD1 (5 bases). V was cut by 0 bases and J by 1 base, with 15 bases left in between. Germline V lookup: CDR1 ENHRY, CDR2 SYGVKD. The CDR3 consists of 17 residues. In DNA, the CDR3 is TGTGCCATCAGTGAGTCCCATTTTCAGGGAGATAACTATGGCTACACCTTC. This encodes CAISESHFQGDNYGYTF.

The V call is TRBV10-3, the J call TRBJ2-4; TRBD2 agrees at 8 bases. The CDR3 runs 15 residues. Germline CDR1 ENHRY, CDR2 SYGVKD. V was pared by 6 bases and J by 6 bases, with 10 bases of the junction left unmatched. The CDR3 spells CAISDDQAGGNIQYF. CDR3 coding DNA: TGTGCCATCAGCGACGATCAGGCGGGGGGAAACATTCAGTACTTC.

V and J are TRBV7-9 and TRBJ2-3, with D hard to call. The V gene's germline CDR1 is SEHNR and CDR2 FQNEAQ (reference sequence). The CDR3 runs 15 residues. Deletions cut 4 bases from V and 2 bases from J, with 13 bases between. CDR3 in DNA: TGTGCCAGCAGCTCATCGGAGAGAAACACAGATACGCAGTATTTT. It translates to CASSSSERNTDTQYF.

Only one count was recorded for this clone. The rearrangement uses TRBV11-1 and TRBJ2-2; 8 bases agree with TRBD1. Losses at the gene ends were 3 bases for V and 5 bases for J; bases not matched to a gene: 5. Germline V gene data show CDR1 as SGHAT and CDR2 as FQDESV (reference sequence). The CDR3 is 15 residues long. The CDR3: CASSFRQGFTGELFF. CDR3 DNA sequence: TGTGCCAGCAGCTTCAGACAGGGGTTTACCGGGGAGCTGTTTTTT.

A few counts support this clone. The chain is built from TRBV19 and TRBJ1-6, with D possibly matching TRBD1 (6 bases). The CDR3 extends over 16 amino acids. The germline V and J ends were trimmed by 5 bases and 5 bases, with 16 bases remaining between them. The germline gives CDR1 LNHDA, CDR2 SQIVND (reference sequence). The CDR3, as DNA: TGTGCCAGTAGTTTGAGTCCAGGGGCCAATAATTCACCCCTCCACTTT. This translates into CASSLSPGANNSPLHF.

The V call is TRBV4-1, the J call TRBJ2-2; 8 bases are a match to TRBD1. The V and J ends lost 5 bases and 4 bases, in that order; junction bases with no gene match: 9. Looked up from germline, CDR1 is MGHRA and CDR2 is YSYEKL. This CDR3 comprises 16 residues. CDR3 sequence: CASSKTGAGPTGELFF. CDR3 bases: TGCGCCAGCAGCAAGACAGGGGCCGGTCCCACCGGGGAGCTGTTTTTT.

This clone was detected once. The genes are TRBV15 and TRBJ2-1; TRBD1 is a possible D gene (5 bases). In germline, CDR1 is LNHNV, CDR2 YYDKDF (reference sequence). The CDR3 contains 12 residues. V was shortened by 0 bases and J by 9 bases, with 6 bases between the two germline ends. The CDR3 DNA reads TGTGCCACCAGCAGAGAAGGGGTTGAGCAGTTCTTC. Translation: CATSREGVEQFF.

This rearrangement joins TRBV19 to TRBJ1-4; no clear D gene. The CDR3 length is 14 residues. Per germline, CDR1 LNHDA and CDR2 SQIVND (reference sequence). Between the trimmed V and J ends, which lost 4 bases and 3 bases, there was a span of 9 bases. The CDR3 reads CASSSSDSNEKLFF. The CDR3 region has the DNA TGTGCCAGTAGTAGTAGCGATTCTAATGAAAAACTGTTTTTT.

The CDR3 sequence is CASGMTHSPTWGEAFF. CDR3 in DNA: TGTGCTAGTGGTATGACCCACAGCCCTACGTGGGGTGAAGCTTTCTTT. This chain connects TRBV12-5 to TRBJ1-1; D unclear. With 5 bases removed from V and 7 bases from J, the gap between germline ends came to 23 bases. Germline values: CDR1 LGHNT, CDR2 FRNRAP. CDR3 size: 16 residues.

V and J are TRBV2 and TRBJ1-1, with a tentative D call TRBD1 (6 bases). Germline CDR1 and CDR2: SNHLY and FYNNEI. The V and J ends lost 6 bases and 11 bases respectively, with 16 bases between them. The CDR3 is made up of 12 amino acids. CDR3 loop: CASREQGLDAFF. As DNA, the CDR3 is TGTGCCAGCAGGGAACAGGGTTTGGATGCTTTCTTT.

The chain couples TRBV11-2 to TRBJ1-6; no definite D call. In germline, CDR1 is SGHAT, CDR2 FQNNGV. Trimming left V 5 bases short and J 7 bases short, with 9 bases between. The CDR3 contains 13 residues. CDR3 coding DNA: TGTGCCAGCAGCCCAAGTCAAAATTCACCCCTCCACTTT. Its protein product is CASSPSQNSPLHF. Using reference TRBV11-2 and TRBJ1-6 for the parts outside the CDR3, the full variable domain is EAGVAQSPRYKIIEKRQSVAFWCNPISGHATLYWYQQILGQGPKLLIQFQNNGVVDDSQLPKDRFSAERLKGVDSTLKIQPAKLEDSAVYLCASSPSQNSPLHFGNGTRLTVT.

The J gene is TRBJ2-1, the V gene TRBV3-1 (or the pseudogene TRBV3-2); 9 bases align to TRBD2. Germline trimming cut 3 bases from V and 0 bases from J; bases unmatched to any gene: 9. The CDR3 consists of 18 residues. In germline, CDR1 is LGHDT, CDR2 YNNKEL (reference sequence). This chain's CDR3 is CASSHRGSGRISYNEQFF. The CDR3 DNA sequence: TGTGCCAGCAGCCACCGAGGTAGCGGGAGAATCTCCTACAATGAGCAGTTCTTC.

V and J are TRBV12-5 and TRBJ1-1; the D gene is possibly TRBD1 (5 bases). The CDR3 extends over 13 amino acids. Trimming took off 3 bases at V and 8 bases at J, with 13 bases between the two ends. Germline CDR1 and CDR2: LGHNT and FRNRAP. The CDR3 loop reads CASGFNQGREAFF. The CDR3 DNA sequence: TGTGCTAGTGGTTTTAATCAGGGCCGGGAAGCTTTCTTT.

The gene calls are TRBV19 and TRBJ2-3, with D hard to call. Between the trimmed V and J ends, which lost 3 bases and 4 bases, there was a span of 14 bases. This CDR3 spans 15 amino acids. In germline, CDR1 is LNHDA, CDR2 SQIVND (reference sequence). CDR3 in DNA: TGTGCCAGTAGTATTGGTGGGGTTAGGGCAGATACGCAGTATTTT. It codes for CASSIGGVRADTQYF.

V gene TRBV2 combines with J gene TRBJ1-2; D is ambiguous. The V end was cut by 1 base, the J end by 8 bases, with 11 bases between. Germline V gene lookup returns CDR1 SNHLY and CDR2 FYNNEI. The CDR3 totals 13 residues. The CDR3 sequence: CASSEDLRLGYTF. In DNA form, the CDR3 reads TGTGCCAGCAGTGAAGACCTCAGACTCGGCTACACCTTC.

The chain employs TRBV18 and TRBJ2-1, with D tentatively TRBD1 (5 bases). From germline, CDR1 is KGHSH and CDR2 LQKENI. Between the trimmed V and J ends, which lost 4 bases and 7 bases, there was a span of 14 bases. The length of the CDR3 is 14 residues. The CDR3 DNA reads TGTGCCAGCTCACTTTCCCAGGGTGGTAATGAGCAGTTCTTC. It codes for CASSLSQGGNEQFF. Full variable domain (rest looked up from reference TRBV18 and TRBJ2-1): NAGVMQNPRHLVRRRGQEARLRCSPMKGHSHVYWYRQLPEEGLKFMVYLQKENIIDESGMPKERFSAEFPKEGPSILRIQQVVRGDSAAYFCASSLSQGGNEQFFGPGTRLTVL.

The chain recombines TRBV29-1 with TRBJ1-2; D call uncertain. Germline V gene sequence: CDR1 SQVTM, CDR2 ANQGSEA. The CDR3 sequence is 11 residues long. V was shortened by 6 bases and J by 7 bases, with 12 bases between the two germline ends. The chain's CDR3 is CSVRKGLGYTF. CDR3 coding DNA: TGCAGCGTGCGGAAGGGTCTTGGCTACACCTTC.

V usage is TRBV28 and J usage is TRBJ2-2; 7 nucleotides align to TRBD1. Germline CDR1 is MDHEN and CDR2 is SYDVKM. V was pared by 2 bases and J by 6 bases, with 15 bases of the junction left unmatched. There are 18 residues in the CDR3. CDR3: CASSLHSLGRGTPGELFF. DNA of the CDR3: TGTGCCAGCAGTTTACACAGTCTGGGCAGGGGGACGCCCGGGGAGCTGTTTTTT.

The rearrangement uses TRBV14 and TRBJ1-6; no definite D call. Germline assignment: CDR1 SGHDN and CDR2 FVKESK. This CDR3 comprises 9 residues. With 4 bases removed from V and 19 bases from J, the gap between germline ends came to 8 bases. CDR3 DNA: TGTGCCAGCAGCCGATCGGGACACTTT. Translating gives CASSRSGHF.